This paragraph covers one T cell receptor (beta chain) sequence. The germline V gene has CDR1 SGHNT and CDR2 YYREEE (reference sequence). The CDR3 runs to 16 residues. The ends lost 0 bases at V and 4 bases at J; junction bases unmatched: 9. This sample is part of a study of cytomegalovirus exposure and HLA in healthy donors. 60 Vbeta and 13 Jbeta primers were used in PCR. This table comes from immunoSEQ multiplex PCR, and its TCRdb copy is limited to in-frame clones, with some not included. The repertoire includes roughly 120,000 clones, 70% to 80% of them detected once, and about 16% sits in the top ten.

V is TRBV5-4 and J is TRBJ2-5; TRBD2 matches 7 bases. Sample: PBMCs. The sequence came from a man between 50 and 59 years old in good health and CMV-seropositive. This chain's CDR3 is CASSLAGRGGRETQYF. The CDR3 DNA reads TGTGCCAGCAGCTTGGCGGGGAGGGGAGGACGAGAGACCCAGTACTTC.